This is a list of T cell receptor beta chains from one sample in a study of OX40 agonist ivuxolimab in advanced cancers. TCRdb's table, derived via immunoSEQ multiplex PCR, lists solely in-frame clones and lacks some. This sample has 70,000 or so clones, with 80% to 90% found just once. Sequencing was performed on CD4+ or CD8+ T cells sorted from blood, taken in a trial of the OX40 agonist ivuxolimab. The receptors derive from an adult with an advanced solid tumor such as melanoma, head and neck, liver or kidney cancer. The CDR3 runs from the conserved cysteine through the conserved F or W. A D gene is named only where the DNA matches it firmly. Clone size, where shown, is once, few, many, or a class for clones that have expanded.

>TRBJ2-7|NA|TRBD1|TRBV18
TGTGCCAGCTCAACCGACAGGGGGAAATACGAGCAGTACTTC
CASSTDRGKYEQYF
>TRBJ1-1|NA|NA|TRBV19
TGTGCCAGCACGACAGGACTGAACACTGAAGCTTTCTTT
CASTTGLNTEAFF
>TRBJ2-1|NA|TRBD1|TRBV7-9
TGTGCCAGCAGCTCCCAAACACGACAGGGGTTTCACAATGAGCAGTTCTTC
CASSSQTRQGFHNEQFF
>TRBJ2-1|NA|TRBD1|TRBV2
TGTGCCAGCAGGTACCCTTCGGAATTCCCGACAGGGGGCGAGAATGAGCAGTTCTTC
CASRYPSEFPTGGENEQFF
>TRBJ2-6|NA|NA|TRBV19
TGTGCCAGTATACCAGGGGCTGGGGCCAACGTCCTGACTTTC
CASIPGAGANVLTF
>TRBJ2-7|once|NA|TRBV5-1
TGCGCCAGCAGCACAAATTCCGCAACCTACGAGCAGTACTTC
CASSTNSATYEQYF
>TRBJ2-7|NA|NA|TRBV7-9
TGTGCCAGCAGCTCTTCACAGGGAGCCGGTTACGAGCAGTACTTC
CASSSSQGAGYEQYF
>TRBJ2-7|NA|NA|TRBV7-8
TGTGCCAGCAGCTTAGTGGGGACTCCGCAGTACTTC
CASSLVGTPQYF
>TRBJ2-5|once|NA|TRBV25-1
TGTGCCAGCAGGCATGGGGAGACCCAGTACTTC
CASRHGETQYF
>TRBJ1-2|few|TRBD1|TRBV27
TGTGCCAGCAGTTCCTCGGACAGGGTAGCTAACTATGGCTACACCTTC
CASSSSDRVANYGYTF
>TRBJ2-7|NA|NA|TRBV5-1
TGCGCCAGCAGCTTGGGACCGGGCTACGAGCAGTACTTC
CASSLGPGYEQYF
>TRBJ2-7|once|NA|TRBV1
TGCACCAGCAGCCAGGATCAGGGGGTCTGGAACGAGCAGTACTTC
CTSSQDQGVWNEQYF
>TRBJ1-3|few|NA|TRBV2
TGTGCCAGCAGTACGGCTAAGGGAAACACCATATATTTT
CASSTAKGNTIYF
>TRBJ2-1|NA|TRBD2|TRBV23-1
TGCGCCAGCAGTCAAAGCGGACTAGCGGGGCCAAACAATGAGCAGTTCTTC
CASSQSGLAGPNNEQFF
>TRBJ1-4|NA|NA|TRBV6-1
TGTGCCAGCAGTCGGACGTCTAATGAAAAACTGTTTTTT
CASSRTSNEKLFF
>TRBJ2-7|NA|NA|TRBV11-2
TGTGCCAGCAGCTCGAGCGGGTGGTCCTACGAGCAGTACTTC
CASSSSGWSYEQYF
>TRBJ2-7|NA|NA|TRBV7-6
TGTGCCAGCAGTTCCGCCTGGGGTTCCTACGAGCAGTACTTC
CASSSAWGSYEQYF